These T cell receptor beta chains were read from a single sample in a study of blood T cell repertoires in COVID-19. Generated by immunoSEQ multiplex PCR, the TCRdb table keeps only in-frame clones and is missing some. The sample lists 350,000 to 450,000 clones; more than 70% were seen once. The sample was peripheral blood. The receptor set was obtained from a woman in her fifties or sixties with COVID-19, enrolled during active disease. Each CDR3 is given with its conserved first and last residue. The D gene is left open where the match is weak. Clone sizes are given selectively: once, few, many, or a class where the clone is expanded.

cdr3_aa	cdr3_nt	d_call	v_call	j_call	clone_size
CASSFSQGVPEQFF	TGCGCCAGCAGCTTCTCCCAAGGGGTTCCTGAGCAGTTCTTC	NA	TRBV5-1	TRBJ2-1	once
CASRDRANSPLHF	TGTGCCAGCAGGGACAGGGCGAATTCACCCCTCCACTTT	TRBD1	TRBV12-3/TRBV12-4	TRBJ1-6	NA
CASSQWDRGLPDGYTF	TGTGCCAGCAGTCAATGGGACAGGGGGCTTCCCGATGGCTACACCTTC	TRBD1	TRBV2	TRBJ1-2	NA
CASSIRNRGNTEAFF	TGTGCCAGCAGTATAAGGAACAGGGGGAACACTGAAGCTTTCTTT	TRBD1	TRBV5-8	TRBJ1-1	NA
CASSLGPSEETQYF	TGCGCCAGCAGCTTGGGTCCCTCGGAAGAGACCCAGTACTTC	NA	TRBV5-1	TRBJ2-5	NA
CASAAPPGNTIYF	TGTGCCAGCGCGGCTCCCCCTGGAAACACCATATATTTT	NA	TRBV27	TRBJ1-3	NA
CASSFSGTGDSYNEQFF	TGCGCCAGCAGCTTTTCCGGGACAGGTGACTCCTACAATGAGCAGTTCTTC	TRBD1	TRBV5-1	TRBJ2-1	NA
CASGGGYNSPLHF	TGTGCCAGCGGGGGGGGATATAATTCACCCCTCCACTTT	NA	TRBV2	TRBJ1-6	NA
CASSLDRGKTYEQYF	TGTGCCAGCAGCCTTGACAGGGGAAAAACCTACGAGCAGTACTTC	TRBD1	TRBV7-2	TRBJ2-7	NA
CASSYARGGETDTQYF	TGTGCCAGCAGTTACGCCCGAGGGGGTGAGACAGATACGCAGTATTTT	NA	TRBV6-6	TRBJ2-3	NA
CASSLGTSTEQYF	TGCGCCAGCAGCTTGGGGACTAGTACCGAGCAGTACTTC	TRBD2	TRBV5-1	TRBJ2-7	NA
CASSVEGGLSQPQHF	TGTGCCAGCAGCGTAGAGGGGGGGCTGAGTCAGCCCCAGCATTTT	NA	TRBV9	TRBJ1-5	once
CASSRGNTEAFF	TGTGCCAGCAGCAGGGGGAACACTGAAGCTTTCTTT	NA	TRBV9	TRBJ1-1	NA
CASSLEGQGSYEQYF	TGTGCCAGCAGCTTAGAGGGGCAGGGGTCCTACGAGCAGTACTTC	NA	TRBV7-9	TRBJ2-7	NA
CASSLLPQGGTDTQYF	TGTGCCAGCAGTTTACTCCCACAGGGTGGCACAGATACGCAGTATTTT	NA	TRBV27	TRBJ2-3	once
CASSQASDTWNSYGYTF	TGCGCCAGCAGCCAGGCCTCGGACACGTGGAACTCCTATGGCTACACCTTC	NA	TRBV4-1	TRBJ1-2	NA
CATKETANTGELFF	TGCGCCACCAAGGAGACAGCGAACACCGGGGAGCTGTTTTTT	NA	TRBV5-1	TRBJ2-2	NA
CAEGVGKLFF	TGTGCCGAGGGGGTCGGAAAACTGTTTTTT	NA	TRBV30	TRBJ1-4	NA
CSAYSSGNTIYF	TGCAGCGCCTATAGCTCTGGAAACACCATATATTTT	NA	TRBV29-1	TRBJ1-3	few
CASSTSWDRAQPQHF	TGTGCCAGTAGTACCTCGTGGGACAGGGCACAGCCCCAGCATTTT	TRBD1	TRBV19	TRBJ1-5	once
CASSYSVRPLTSGGATDTQYF	TGTGCCAGCAGTTACTCAGTCCGCCCCCTGACTAGCGGGGGGGCTACAGATACGCAGTATTTT	TRBD2	TRBV6-2/TRBV6-3	TRBJ2-3	NA
CASSRQGANTEAFF	TGTGCCAGCAGTCGACAGGGGGCTAATACTGAAGCTTTCTTT	TRBD1	TRBV9	TRBJ1-1	NA
CASSQDREGDTEAFF	TGCGCCAGCAGCCAAGATAGAGAGGGGGACACTGAAGCTTTCTTT	NA	TRBV4-1	TRBJ1-1	NA
CASSQDQRLETQYF	TGTGCCAGCAGCCAAGATCAGCGCTTGGAGACCCAGTACTTC	NA	TRBV3-1/TRBV3-2	TRBJ2-5	NA
CASSGLAGGTDTQYF	TGTGCCAGCAGCGGTCTAGCGGGGGGCACAGATACGCAGTATTTT	TRBD2	TRBV5-6	TRBJ2-3	NA
CARSRTGRNEKLFF	TGTGCCAGAAGCCGGACAGGGAGGAATGAAAAACTGTTTTTT	TRBD1	TRBV5-3	TRBJ1-4	NA
CASSQGQVSNQPQHF	TGTGCCAGCAGCCAGGGCCAAGTTAGCAATCAGCCCCAGCATTTT	NA	TRBV3-1/TRBV3-2	TRBJ1-5	NA
CATSDPGESGNQPQHF	TGTGCCACCAGTGACCCCGGGGAAAGCGGCAATCAGCCCCAGCATTTT	NA	TRBV24-1	TRBJ1-5	NA
CASSLSRETQYF	TGTGCCAGCAGCCTCTCCAGGGAGACCCAGTACTTC	NA	TRBV7-9	TRBJ2-5	NA
CASKMQGGNYGYTF	TGTGCCAGTAAAATGCAGGGAGGTAACTATGGCTACACCTTC	NA	TRBV19	TRBJ1-2	once
CASSPPDRGQPQHF	TGTGCCAGCAGTCCTCCTGACAGGGGTCAGCCCCAGCATTTT	TRBD1	TRBV28	TRBJ1-5	NA
CATSRDRRITATNEKLFF	TGTGCCACCAGCAGAGATCGTAGGATTACAGCAACTAATGAAAAACTGTTTTTT	NA	TRBV15	TRBJ1-4	NA
CASSPGTSGVETQYF	TGTGCCAGCAGCCCCGGGACTAGCGGGGTAGAGACCCAGTACTTC	TRBD2	TRBV7-8	TRBJ2-5	NA
CASSVGGRTGEAFF	TGTGCCAGCAGCGTAGGAGGAAGGACAGGGGAAGCTTTCTTT	TRBD1	TRBV9	TRBJ1-1	NA
CASSFQGRTQETQYF	TGTGCCAGCAGCTTCCAGGGCCGCACCCAAGAGACCCAGTACTTC	NA	TRBV5-8	TRBJ2-5	once
CASSLTTGFPQETQYF	TGTGCCAGCAGCTTGACCACAGGTTTCCCCCAAGAGACCCAGTACTTC	NA	TRBV7-6	TRBJ2-5	NA
CASSSRTGGDTEAFF	TGCGCCAGCAGCTCACGGACAGGTGGTGACACTGAAGCTTTCTTT	TRBD1	TRBV5-1	TRBJ1-1	few
CASSMGREGEKLFF	TGTGCCAGTAGTATGGGCCGGGAGGGGGAAAAACTGTTTTTT	NA	TRBV19	TRBJ1-4	NA
CASSLRTGWNSPLHF	TGTGCCAGCAGCTTACGGACAGGGTGGAATTCACCCCTCCACTTT	TRBD1	TRBV5-6	TRBJ1-6	NA
CASSPGTGGNYGYTF	TGTGCCAGCAGCCCCGGGACAGGGGGCAACTATGGCTACACCTTC	TRBD1	TRBV6-5	TRBJ1-2	NA
CASSQRPGGTYGYTF	TGTGCCAGCAGTCAACGGCCAGGGGGCACCTATGGCTACACCTTC	TRBD1	TRBV6-5	TRBJ1-2	once
CASSFNSVLQETQYF	TGTGCCAGCAGCTTTAACAGTGTATTGCAAGAGACCCAGTACTTC	NA	TRBV7-2	TRBJ2-5	NA
CASSYAGYYGYTF	TGTGCCAGCAGTTACGCAGGCTACTATGGCTACACCTTC	NA	TRBV6-5	TRBJ1-2	NA
CASSQDQTGGIYGYTF	TGTGCCAGCAGCCAAGATCAGACAGGGGGCATCTATGGCTACACCTTC	TRBD1	TRBV14	TRBJ1-2	NA
CASSVEATVNTEAFF	TGTGCCAGCAGCGTAGAGGCCACAGTGAACACTGAAGCTTTCTTT	NA	TRBV13	TRBJ1-1	NA
CASSFQGASTDTQYF	TGTGCCAGCAGCTTTCAGGGGGCGAGCACAGATACGCAGTATTTT	TRBD1	TRBV5-6	TRBJ2-3	once
CASSPQGDEQYF	TGTGCCAGCTCACCACAAGGGGATGAGCAGTACTTC	NA	TRBV18	TRBJ2-7	NA
CASRAGLAGVYNEQFF	TGTGCCAGCAGAGCCGGACTAGCGGGGGTCTACAATGAGCAGTTCTTC	TRBD2	TRBV5-6	TRBJ2-1	NA
CASRRDSNSNQPQHF	TGTGCCAGCAGGAGGGACAGTAATAGCAATCAGCCCCAGCATTTT	TRBD1	TRBV6-5	TRBJ1-5	NA
CASSLVLGPGDGYTF	TGCGCCAGCAGCTTGGTTTTGGGGCCGGGGGATGGCTACACCTTC	NA	TRBV5-1	TRBJ1-2	NA
CAISEIIAGGLDTDTQYF	TGTGCCATCAGTGAGATAATAGCGGGGGGGCTCGACACAGATACGCAGTATTTT	TRBD2	TRBV10-3	TRBJ2-3	NA
CAWSVGRWSQETQYF	TGTGCCTGGAGTGTGGGGAGGTGGTCCCAAGAGACCCAGTACTTC	NA	TRBV30	TRBJ2-5	NA
CASTFRDYGYTF	TGTGCCAGCACCTTCCGAGACTATGGCTACACCTTC	NA	TRBV18	TRBJ1-2	NA
CASTDRGESSEAFF	TGTGCCAGTACAGACAGGGGGGAGAGTTCTGAAGCTTTCTTT	TRBD1	TRBV19	TRBJ1-1	NA
CASSRTETTYNSPLHF	TGCGCCAGCAGCCGGACAGAAACTACTTATAATTCACCCCTCCACTTT	NA	TRBV5-1	TRBJ1-6	NA
CASSFPPRGRTIYEQYF	TGTGCCAGCAGTTTTCCCCCCAGGGGGCGAACGATCTACGAGCAGTACTTC	TRBD1	TRBV5-5	TRBJ2-7	NA
CASSPGAVTMNTEAFF	TGTGCCAGCTCACCTGGAGCGGTTACTATGAACACTGAAGCTTTCTTT	NA	TRBV18	TRBJ1-1	NA
CASSSVYSNQPQHF	TGTGCCAGCTCGAGTGTTTATAGCAATCAGCCCCAGCATTTT	NA	TRBV2	TRBJ1-5	NA
CASSRRGASTDTQYF	TGTGCCAGCAGCCGCCGGGGAGCCAGCACAGATACGCAGTATTTT	NA	TRBV3-1/TRBV3-2	TRBJ2-3	NA